A single sample is the source of the 12 T cell receptor beta chains below, sequenced in a study of OX40 agonist ivuxolimab in advanced cancers. Sequencing used immunoSEQ multiplex PCR; TCRdb keeps in-frame clones, though not all of them. The table lists about 20,000 clones, 75% to 95% of them singletons. Specimen: CD4+ or CD8+ T cells sorted from blood, collected in a trial of the OX40 agonist ivuxolimab. The receptors stem from an adult with an advanced solid tumor such as melanoma, head and neck, liver or kidney cancer.

J is TRBJ2-7 and V is TRBV5-5; 11 bases fit TRBD1. The length of the CDR3 is 19 residues. The V segment lost 1 base and the J segment 2 bases; nucleotides outside the gene matches: 14. Germline CDR1 and CDR2: SGHKS and YYEKEE (reference sequence). CDR3 in amino acids: CASSLRWIPGTGGTYEQYF. In DNA form, the CDR3 reads TGTGCCAGCAGCTTGCGATGGATCCCCGGGACAGGGGGTACCTACGAGCAGTACTTC.

V is TRBV6-5 and J is TRBJ2-7; 11 bases align to TRBD1. With V trimmed by 2 bases and J by 4 bases, 4 bases remained unmatched. Germline V lookup: CDR1 MNHEY, CDR2 SVGAGI. This CDR3 comprises 15 residues. This CDR3 reads CASSYEDRGLYEQYF. In DNA form, the CDR3 reads TGTGCCAGCAGTTACGAGGACAGGGGGCTATACGAGCAGTACTTC.

As regards this clone: The germline gene is not matched at one end of the junction; a read error may be the cause. The rearrangement joins TRBV27 to TRBJ2-1; the match to TRBD2 covers 8 bases. CDR3 length: 17 residues. CDR1 is MNHEY and CDR2 is SMNVEV in the germline V gene (reference sequence). CDR3 nucleotide sequence: TGTGCAAGCATACAACGGGGGGGCAGGGCCCCCTACAATGAGCAGTTCTTC. It is translated as CASIQRGGRAPYNEQFF.

The chain couples TRBV11-2 to TRBJ2-3, with 9 bases fitting TRBD2. This CDR3 contains 17 residues. The V segment lost 0 bases and the J segment 2 bases; nucleotides outside the gene matches: 6. Per the germline V gene, CDR1 is SGHAT and CDR2 is FQNNGV. DNA for the CDR3: TGTGCCAGCAGCTTAGATCCTAGCGGGATTCACACAGATACGCAGTATTTT. This codes for CASSLDPSGIHTDTQYF.

This clone was counted once. The chain is built from TRBV10-3 and TRBJ2-1, with D possibly being TRBD1 or TRBD2 (5 bases each). The germline gives CDR1 ENHRY, CDR2 SYGVKD. Trimming left V 0 bases short and J 4 bases short, with 16 bases between. CDR3 size: 17 residues. The DNA of the CDR3 is TGTGCCATCAGTGAGTCCCAGCAAATGGGACCGTACAATGAGCAGTTCTTC. Encoded protein: CAISESQQMGPYNEQFF.

The chain carries TRBV5-1 and TRBJ1-2; a weak D match, TRBD1 (6 bases). The CDR3 totals 11 residues. Per germline, CDR1 SGHRS and CDR2 YFSETQ. V shed 4 bases and J shed 6 bases, with 7 bases lying between them. The CDR3 here is CASSTGNGYTF. CDR3 sequence (DNA): TGCGCCAGCAGCACAGGGAATGGCTACACCTTC.

A few counts support this clone. The rearrangement links TRBV7-9 to TRBJ2-1; possible D gene TRBD1, 6 bases. The CDR3 extends over 13 amino acids. Deletions cut 8 bases from V and 4 bases from J, with 12 bases between. Per the germline V gene, CDR1 is SEHNR and CDR2 is FQNEAQ (reference sequence). The CDR3 region has the DNA TGTGCCAGCGGAAGGACAGAATACAATGAGCAGTTCTTC. Its protein is CASGRTEYNEQFF. The whole variable domain, filled in from reference TRBV7-9 and TRBJ2-1, reads DTGVSQNPRHKITKRGQNVTFRCDPISEHNRLYWYRQTLGQGPEFLTYFQNEAQLEKSRLLSDRFSAERPKGSFSTLEIQRTEQGDSAMYLCASGRTEYNEQFFGPGTRLTVL.

The chain links TRBV4-1 to TRBJ1-2; D gene ambiguous. Germline values: CDR1 MGHRA, CDR2 YSYEKL. V gave up 2 bases and J gave up 8 bases, with 15 bases separating them. The length of the CDR3 is 14 residues. CDR3 in DNA: TGCGCCAGCAGCCAAACCGGGTCCCGGGGAGGCTACACCTTC. It specifies CASSQTGSRGGYTF.

The CDR3 is CASGTMGGTGELFF. CDR3 nucleotide sequence: TGCGCCAGTGGCACTATGGGAGGAACCGGGGAGCTGTTTTTT. The chain combines TRBV10-2 with TRBJ2-2; tentative D call: TRBD2 (6 bases). Germline CDR1 and CDR2: WSHSY and SAAADI. Trimming cost V 9 bases and J 5 bases, with 16 bases left between them. CDR3 size: 14 residues.

The gene calls are TRBV2 and TRBJ2-2; the match to TRBD2 covers 10 bases. Germline V lookup: CDR1 SNHLY, CDR2 FYNNEI. The CDR3 sequence is 15 residues long. The V segment lost 7 bases and the J segment 5 bases; nucleotides outside the gene matches: 7. The CDR3 DNA reads as TGTGCCAGCAATTTCCTAGCGGGGGATACCGGGGAGCTGTTTTTT. Residues: CASNFLAGDTGELFF.

This clone was seen a single time. J is TRBJ2-2 and V is TRBV29-1; no clear D gene. The germline V and J ends were trimmed by 7 bases and 7 bases, with 13 bases remaining between them. The CDR3 contains 12 residues. Germline CDR1 reads SQVTM; CDR2 reads ANQGSEA. The CDR3 protein is CSAPDLSGELFF. For the CDR3, the DNA is TGCAGCGCCCCGGACCTTAGCGGGGAGCTGTTTTTT.

This rearrangement joins TRBV27 to TRBJ2-7, with D maybe TRBD1 (6 bases). CDR3 length: 15 residues. Trimming removed 6 bases at V and 3 bases at J, with 18 bases between. CDR1 and CDR2 (germline): MNHEY, SMNVEV (reference sequence). The CDR3 here is CASRVRGGLGYEQYF. CDR3 DNA: TGTGCCAGCAGAGTTAGAGGGGGTTTAGGCTACGAGCAGTACTTC.